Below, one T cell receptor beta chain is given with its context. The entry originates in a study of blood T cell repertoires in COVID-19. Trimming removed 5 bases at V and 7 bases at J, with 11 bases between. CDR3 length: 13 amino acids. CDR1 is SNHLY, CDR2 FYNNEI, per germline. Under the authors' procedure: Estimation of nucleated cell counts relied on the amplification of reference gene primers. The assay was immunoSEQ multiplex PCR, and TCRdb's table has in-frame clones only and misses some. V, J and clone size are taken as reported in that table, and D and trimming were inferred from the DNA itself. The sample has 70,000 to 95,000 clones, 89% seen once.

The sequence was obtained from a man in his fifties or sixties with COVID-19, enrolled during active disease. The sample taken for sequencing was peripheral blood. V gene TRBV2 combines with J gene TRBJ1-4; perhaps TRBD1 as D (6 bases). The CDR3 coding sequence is TGTGCCAGCAGTTACCGGGACACTGAAAAACTGTTTTTT. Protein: CASSYRDTEKLFF.